This T cell receptor (beta chain) was recovered during a study of blood T cells in healthy people across ages. Broader study findings: Age showed a roughly linear inverse relationship with TCR beta diversity per million T cells.

With a J-beta primer mix and a sample-barcoded 5' primer, a second PCR ran roughly 7 to 11 cycles. TCRdb ran MiXCR on the 5' RACE reads and lists one entry per CDR3 protein. The sample yields roughly 1.7 million distinct CDR3 sequences, roughly 32% seen once. There are 14 residues in the CDR3. The germline V gene encodes CDR1 MDHEN and CDR2 SYDVKM. V trimming: 10 bases; J trimming: 7 bases; junction bases outside the gene matches: 13. On this clonotype: Its antigen is unidentified.

This clonotype was obtained from a woman in her 30s in good health. This chain uses TRBV28 with TRBJ2-1; TRBD1 matches at 7 bases. Sequenced material: blood. The CDR3: CATRPGQPGNEQFF. CDR3 DNA: TGTGCCACCCGACCGGGACAGCCAGGGAATGAGCAGTTCTTC.